These 27 T cell receptor beta chains were all obtained from the same sample, sequenced in a study of T-cell memory formation after mild COVID-19. TCRdb itself ran the 5' RACE reads through MiXCR, one entry per CDR3 protein. The table shows approximately 250,000 distinct CDR3 sequences, with roughly 17% occurring only once. Specimen: PBMCs or a T cell subset sorted from them (not recorded which). Receptors were obtained from a man between 18 and 29 years old who had mild COVID-19 (a few samples of this study predate the infection). Cell type and time point are not known.

The chain employs TRBV12-3 or TRBV12-4 and TRBJ2-6; D possibly corresponds to TRBD2 (6 bases). The CDR3 is made up of 15 amino acids. Trimming took 5 bases from V and 2 from J, leaving 10 bases between them. This chain's CDR3 is CASSPGVAGANVLTF. CDR3 sequence (DNA): TGTGCCAGCAGTCCGGGAGTTGCTGGGGCCAACGTCCTGACTTTC.

CDR3 nucleotide sequence: TGTGCCAGCAGCTTAGAGGGACAGGGTAGTGAAAAACTGTTTTTT. This gives the protein CASSLEGQGSEKLFF. The rearrangement uses TRBV7-6 and TRBJ1-4, with 9 bases that match TRBD1. The CDR3 has 15 amino acids. Germline V gene data show CDR1 as SGHVS and CDR2 as FNYEAQ. With 1 base clipped from V and 7 bases from J, the junction kept 4 bases outside the gene matches.

This clonotype has just a few counts. The chain is built from TRBV7-9 and TRBJ2-4, with no clear D. The CDR3 has 16 amino acids. Trimming left V 1 base short and J 0 bases short, with 10 bases between. Per the germline V gene, CDR1 is SEHNR and CDR2 is FQNEAQ (reference sequence). The CDR3 here is CASSLGSTVAKNIQYF. As DNA, the CDR3 is TGTGCCAGCAGCTTAGGAAGCACCGTAGCCAAAAACATTCAGTACTTC. The whole variable domain, filled in from reference TRBV7-9 and TRBJ2-4, reads DTGVSQNPRHKITKRGQNVTFRCDPISEHNRLYWYRQTLGQGPEFLTYFQNEAQLEKSRLLSDRFSAERPKGSFSTLEIQRTEQGDSAMYLCASSLGSTVAKNIQYFGAGTRLSVL.

This clonotype has more than one count but fewer than ten. V usage is TRBV12-3 or TRBV12-4 and J usage is TRBJ1-1; no firm D call. The V gene lost 6 bases and the J gene lost 2 bases, with 10 bases spanning the gap. The CDR3 sequence is 13 residues long. The CDR3, as DNA: TGTGCCAGCAGGAGAGAAGTAAACACTGAAGCTTTCTTT. Its translation: CASRREVNTEAFF.

The chain recombines TRBV6-5 with TRBJ1-3, with D uncertain. Per germline, CDR1 MNHEY and CDR2 SVGAGI. The CDR3 consists of 14 residues. Trimming pared 6 bases from V and 0 bases from J, leaving 9 bases between. The CDR3 bases are TGTGCCAGCAGAGTACGAAACTCTGGAAACACCATATATTTT. As protein: CASRVRNSGNTIYF.

This clonotype was counted between two and nine times. The chain recombines TRBV29-1 with TRBJ1-1; D not resolved. From germline, CDR1 is SQVTM and CDR2 ANQGSEA. The CDR3 length is 11 residues. V lost 2 bases, J lost 6 bases, and 7 bases lay in between. The CDR3 here is CSVEWGPEAFF. CDR3 bases: TGCAGCGTTGAATGGGGTCCTGAAGCTTTCTTT.

This chain joins TRBV12-3 or TRBV12-4 and TRBJ2-5; D may be TRBD1 (6 bases). Trimming took 3 bases from V and 5 from J, leaving 13 bases between them. The length of the CDR3 is 14 residues. CDR3 residues: CASSFGRGGETQYF. The CDR3, as DNA: TGTGCCAGCAGTTTCGGCAGGGGTGGCGAGACCCAGTACTTC.

There are a few counts of this clonotype. The chain has TRBV7-8 and TRBJ2-1; 7 nucleotides line up with TRBD2. This CDR3 contains 15 residues. After removal of 3 bases from V and 3 bases from J, the junction contained 5 bases not matched to a gene. Germline CDR1 reads SGHVS; CDR2 reads FQNEAQ. CDR3 DNA sequence: TGTGCCAGCAGCTTTAGGCTAGCGGTCTACAATGAGCAGTTCTTC. Encoded protein: CASSFRLAVYNEQFF.

This clonotype occurred a few times. This sequence joins TRBV5-1 and TRBJ2-1; the D gene is possibly TRBD2 (5 bases). Germline V gene sequence: CDR1 SGHRS, CDR2 YFSETQ. The CDR3 spans 13 residues. V was cut by 4 bases and J by 10 bases, with 15 bases left in between. For the CDR3, the DNA is TGCGCCAGCAGCCGCGGACTTGCCGGGGAGCAGTTCTTC. It is translated as CASSRGLAGEQFF.

V and J are TRBV6-6 and TRBJ2-2; no clear D. From germline, CDR1 is MNHNY and CDR2 SVGAGI (reference sequence). The V end was cut by 2 bases, the J end by 3 bases, with 10 bases between. The CDR3 is made up of 15 amino acids. DNA of the CDR3: TGTGCCAGCAGTTACCCACCCTTCGACACCGGGGAGCTGTTTTTT. It is translated as CASSYPPFDTGELFF.

Only a few counts were recorded for this clonotype. The chain links TRBV19 to TRBJ2-5, with 14 nucleotides matching TRBD2. Germline loops: CDR1 LNHDA, CDR2 SQIVND (reference sequence). Trimming cost V 7 bases and J 4 bases; bases outside gene matches: 11. The CDR3 covers 17 residues. The CDR3 is CASTSLGTSGGRETQYF. The CDR3 region has the DNA TGTGCCAGTACCTCCCTGGGGACTAGCGGGGGTCGAGAGACCCAGTACTTC. The full variable domain, its missing parts supplied by reference TRBV19 and TRBJ2-5, is DGGITQSPKYLFRKEGQNVTLSCEQNLNHDAMYWYRQDPGQGLRLIYYSQIVNDFQKGDIAEGYSVSREKKESFPLTVTSAQKNPTAFYLCASTSLGTSGGRETQYFGPGTRLLVL.

This chain connects TRBV12-3 or TRBV12-4 to TRBJ2-5; no firm D call. The CDR3 is 15 amino acids. The V end lost 3 bases, the J end lost 1 base, and 12 bases lay between the germline ends. For the CDR3, the DNA is TGTGCCAGCAGTTTTAGGCAGCGACCCCAAGAGACCCAGTACTTC. This gives the protein CASSFRQRPQETQYF.

The chain joins TRBV5-6 to TRBJ1-4, with D unclear. V was cut by 2 bases and J by 7 bases, with 15 bases left in between. The CDR3 consists of 15 residues. Germline-derived CDR1 and CDR2 are SGHDT and YYEEEE. The CDR3 DNA reads TGTGCCAGCAGCTTCCCGGGCTACCTGGGTGAAAAACTGTTTTTT. Protein: CASSFPGYLGEKLFF.

This clonotype appeared a few times. This chain links TRBV6-2 or TRBV6-3 with TRBJ1-5, with 8 bases lining up with TRBD1. This CDR3 contains 15 residues. V gave up 4 bases and J gave up 9 bases; unmatched junction bases: 11. Germline lookup yields CDR1 MNHEY and CDR2 SVGEGT. CDR3 bases: TGTGCCAGCAGTTTAGGACAGGGTTTCTCATGGCCCCAGCATTTT. It encodes CASSLGQGFSWPQHF.

This clonotype came up a few times. The V gene is TRBV7-3, the J gene TRBJ1-1; the match to TRBD1 covers 7 bases. The V gene's germline CDR1 is SGHTA and CDR2 FQGTGA. V shed 4 bases and J 4 bases; nucleotides not matched to a gene: 6. The CDR3 runs to 14 residues. Here the CDR3 reads CASSSTGPGTEAFF. CDR3 bases: TGTGCCAGCAGCTCGACAGGGCCAGGCACTGAAGCTTTCTTT.

The sample holds a few counts of this clonotype. This chain connects TRBV29-1 to TRBJ2-7, with 10 bases identical to TRBD2. V lost 7 bases, J lost 0 bases, and 9 bases stayed unmatched. The germline V gene encodes CDR1 SQVTM and CDR2 ANQGSEA. The CDR3 length is 15 residues. For the CDR3, the DNA is TGCAGCGCATACGAGCGGGGGGGAGGCTCCTACGAGCAGTACTTC. Translating gives CSAYERGGGSYEQYF.

This clonotype was counted a few times. This sequence joins TRBV3-1 and TRBJ2-1; TRBD1 matches 7 bases. V shed 3 bases and J 15 bases; nucleotides not matched to a gene: 5. The CDR3 is 11 residues long. CDR1 is LGHDT and CDR2 is YNNKEL in the germline V gene (reference sequence). CDR3 in DNA: TGTGCCAGCAGCCAGAGGGGGCTCTGGTTCTTC. Protein: CASSQRGLWFF.

The gene calls are TRBV7-9 and TRBJ1-2; D is uncertain. The germline gives CDR1 SEHNR, CDR2 FQNEAQ (reference sequence). V was cut by 2 bases and J by 4 bases, with 8 bases left in between. The CDR3 runs to 13 residues. The CDR3 DNA reads TGTGCCAGCAGCTTAACGCTGGTCTATGGCTACACCTTC. Amino acid sequence: CASSLTLVYGYTF.

This clonotype was detected a few times. The chain couples TRBV27 to TRBJ2-2; D remains unclear. The CDR3 loop spans 14 amino acids. Trimming removed 2 bases from V and 4 bases from J, with 8 bases in between. Looked up from germline, CDR1 is MNHEY and CDR2 is SMNVEV (reference sequence). CDR3 coding DNA: TGTGCCAGCAGTTTACTCGGTCCCACCGGGGAGCTGTTTTTT. This gives the protein CASSLLGPTGELFF.

This clonotype was counted a single time. The chain carries TRBV18 and TRBJ2-6; the D gene is possibly TRBD1 (5 bases). Trimming left V 2 bases short and J 0 bases short, with 17 bases between. The CDR3 runs to 19 residues. Looked up from germline, CDR1 is KGHSH and CDR2 is LQKENI. The CDR3 nucleotides read TGTGCCAGCTCACCAGTTAGTGCAGGGTCGGCCTCTGGGGCCAACGTCCTGACTTTC. Its protein is CASSPVSAGSASGANVLTF.

The V and J genes are TRBV6-1 and TRBJ1-6, with 9 positions matching TRBD1. CDR1 MNHNS and CDR2 SASEGT come from the germline V gene. This CDR3 has 16 amino acids. Trimming cost V 4 bases and J 9 bases; bases outside gene matches: 10. CDR3 protein: CASSGPGTGSTSPLHF. DNA of the CDR3: TGTGCCAGCAGTGGACCCGGGACAGGGTCTACTTCACCCCTCCACTTT.

This clonotype turned up a few times. The chain has TRBV5-1 and TRBJ2-1; the match to TRBD2 covers 11 bases. CDR1 is SGHRS and CDR2 is YFSETQ in the germline V gene. The length of the CDR3 is 15 residues. J lost 8 bases, V lost 0 bases, and 4 bases had no gene match. In DNA, the CDR3 is TGCGCCAGCAGCTTGGCTAGCGGGGGGATATATGAGCAGTTCTTC. Amino acids: CASSLASGGIYEQFF.

The table lists this clonotype with a few counts. The chain is built from TRBV24-1 and TRBJ2-4, with D possibly being TRBD1 (5 bases). This CDR3 has 20 residues. Germline CDR1 KGHDR, CDR2 SFDVKD. V was cut by 8 bases and J by 1 base, with 29 bases left in between. For the CDR3, the DNA is TGTGCCACCATCACCTCCTCGGGCAGGGTCCAGGAAGTGGCCAAAAACATTCAGTACTTC. This translates into CATITSSGRVQEVAKNIQYF.

This clonotype was seen more than once but under ten times. This chain uses TRBV7-2 with TRBJ2-3; 8 bases line up with TRBD1. CDR1 and CDR2 from the germline V gene are SGHTA and FQGNSA. Trimming removed 8 bases from V and 4 bases from J; junction bases left unmatched: 5. The CDR3 runs 13 residues. The CDR3 DNA is TGTGCCAGCGTCGCAGGGGGCGCAGATACGCAGTATTTT. Its protein product is CASVAGGADTQYF.

V gene TRBV7-2 combines with J gene TRBJ1-2; 7 nucleotides align to TRBD1. V gave up 5 bases and J gave up 8 bases; unmatched junction bases: 8. In germline, CDR1 is SGHTA, CDR2 FQGNSA. The CDR3 consists of 13 residues. The CDR3 nucleotides read TGTGCCAGCAGCCGGGAGAGGGGGCAAGGCTACACCTTC. This sequence encodes CASSRERGQGYTF.

Many counts were recorded for this clonotype. The chain links TRBV30 to TRBJ2-7, with D unclear. The CDR3 loop spans 12 amino acids. Germline CDR1 reads GTSNPN; CDR2 reads SVGIG (reference sequence). With 0 bases removed from V and 0 bases from J, the gap between germline ends came to 3 bases. This CDR3 reads CAWSVSSYEQYF. In DNA form, the CDR3 reads TGTGCCTGGAGTGTCAGCTCCTACGAGCAGTACTTC. Supplemented by reference TRBV30 and TRBJ2-7, the full variable domain reads SQTIHQWPATLVQPVGSPLSLECTVEGTSNPNLYWYRQAAGRGLQLLFYSVGIGQISSEVPQNLSASRPQDRQFILSSKKLLLSDSGFYLCAWSVSSYEQYFGPGTRLTVT.

The chain employs TRBV7-2 and TRBJ1-1, with D hard to call. Germline CDR1 reads SGHTA; CDR2 reads FQGNSA. The CDR3 runs to 13 residues. The V and J ends lost 0 bases and 4 bases respectively, with 6 bases between them. This CDR3 is CASSLALATEAFF. The DNA of the CDR3 is TGTGCCAGCAGCTTAGCGTTGGCCACTGAAGCTTTCTTT.